This T cell receptor beta chain is from a study of naive and memory T cell subsets. The SP2 primer and nested alpha and beta constant region primers amplified ligated cDNA in four rounds. MiXCR, applied by TCRdb to the UMI-ligation and nested PCR reads, yields one record per CDR3 protein. The data contain tens of thousands of distinct CDR3 sequences, approximately 10% of them seen just once; the ten biggest clones take up less than 4%. This clonotype occurred once. The treatment here: skin biopsy from PPD injection site in Mantoux-positive individual. The library had UMIs added by 3' ligation of an oligonucleotide to TCR cDNA. The CDR3 has 17 amino acids. Trimming shortened V by 0 bases and J by 4 bases, and 16 bases separated the two germline ends. Germline V CDR1 and CDR2: MNHEY, SVGEGT.

The chain recombines TRBV6-2 or TRBV6-3 with TRBJ1-5; D is possibly TRBD1 (6 bases). The material was skin, obtained from a tuberculin skin test site. The sequence came from an adult in good health. The CDR3 bases are TGTGCCAGCAGTTACTCTTCCGGGGGCTGGGATAATCAGCCCCAGCATTTT. Residues: CASSYSSGGWDNQPQHF.